This T cell receptor beta chain was documented in a study of monozygotic twins with inflammatory bowel disease. General study points: Lower sharing of clonotypes with other individuals was seen in IBD patients than in healthy twins. This was most marked in patients showing signs of disease activity. Individual T cell subtypes were not distinguishable.

As concerns this clonotype: Its antigen is unidentified.

From germline, CDR1 is SGHDT and CDR2 YYEEEE. The CDR3 contains 16 residues. Template-switch reactions added UMIs with a 6-nucleotide sample barcode. TCRdb reworked the 5' RACE reads into one entry per CDR3 protein, no DNA. The specimen's table records more than 100,000 distinct CDR3 sequences. Material: blood. This rearrangement joins TRBV5-6 to TRBJ1-1; TCRdb's D call, TRBD1, is unchecked because there is no DNA. The TCR comes from a human donor with ulcerative colitis or Crohn's disease, or a healthy co-twin of an affected twin (not recorded which). The chain's CDR3 is CASSFSGLTANTEAFF.